Described below is a single TCR beta chain sequence and its context. The sample's treatment: roughly 18 received Ad26.COV2.S at low or high dose, single or two shots; about 5 received placebo; per-sample allocation not given. Samples came from day 63 after the first vaccine or placebo injection. As its vector, the vaccine had Ad26, which expressed Wuhan-strain SARS-CoV-2 spike. The data originate from a study of Ad26.COV2.S vaccination and SARS-CoV-2 variants. Data came from immunoSEQ multiplex PCR; TCRdb stores just in-frame clones and leaves some out. The sample records over 400,000 clones, approximately 92% being singletons. The length of the CDR3 is 14 residues. Germline V CDR1 and CDR2: SGHDT, YYEEEE. V lost 4 bases, J lost 1 base, and 12 bases lay in between.

This chain links TRBV5-6 with TRBJ2-7; D possibly corresponds to TRBD1 (5 bases). This specimen was peripheral blood, taken in a trial of Ad26.COV2.S vaccine versus placebo. The clonotype originates from a person between 18 and 65 years old who received the Ad26.COV2.S COVID-19 vaccine or a placebo. The CDR3 nucleotides are TGTGCCAGCAGCCAGAGACAGATTTCCTACGAGCAGTACTTC. As protein: CASSQRQISYEQYF.